This TCR beta chain derives from a study of cytomegalovirus exposure and HLA in healthy donors. Overall study results and limits: Researchers catalogued some 160 TCR beta chains as cytomegalovirus-associated. Association of a missense DCLRE1C variant with TCR beta V- and J-gene trimming was reported in a later analysis.

The PCR was carried out with 60 Vbeta primers and 13 Jbeta primers. The protocol was immunoSEQ multiplex PCR, while the TCRdb copy is restricted to in-frame clones and leaves out a portion. The table includes fewer than 100,000 clones, around 77% detected once. Of note for this clone: Its antigen is as yet unknown.

Material for sequencing was PBMCs. This clonotype was obtained from a man aged 40-55 years in good health and CMV-seronegative.

The CDR3 nucleotides are TGCAGCGTCAGGACAGGGCTCGTGGAGCAGTACTTC. This encodes CSVRTGLVEQYF. The chain uses TRBV29-1 and TRBJ2-7; the match to TRBD1 covers 8 bases. V gave up 6 bases and J gave up 7 bases; unmatched junction bases: 8. Germline V gene lookup returns CDR1 SQVTM and CDR2 ANQGSEA. The CDR3 covers 12 residues.